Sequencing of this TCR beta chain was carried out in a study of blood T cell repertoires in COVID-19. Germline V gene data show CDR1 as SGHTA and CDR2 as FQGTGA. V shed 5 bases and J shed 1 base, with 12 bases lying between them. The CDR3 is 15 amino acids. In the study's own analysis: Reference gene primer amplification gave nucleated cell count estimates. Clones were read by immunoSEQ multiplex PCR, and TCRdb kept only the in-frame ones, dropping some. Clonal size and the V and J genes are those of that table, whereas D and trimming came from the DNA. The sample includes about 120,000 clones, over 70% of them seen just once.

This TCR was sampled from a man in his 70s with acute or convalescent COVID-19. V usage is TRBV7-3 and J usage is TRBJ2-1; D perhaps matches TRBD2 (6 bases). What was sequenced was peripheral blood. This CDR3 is CASSQTSGSYNEQFF. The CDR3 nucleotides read TGTGCCAGCAGCCAGACTAGTGGGTCCTACAATGAGCAGTTCTTC.